This TCR beta chain was sequenced for a study of T cells in Graves' hyperthyroidism and ophthalmopathy. Findings of the study overall: Stable hyperthyroidism was separated from ophthalmopathy by a model based on 13 V-J features. Among thyroid clonotypes expanded above 0.001, most also appeared in blood. Model predictions of ophthalmopathy came a median approximately 6 months before onset.

V trimming: 5 bases; J trimming: 9 bases; junction bases outside the gene matches: 12. CDR3 length equals 17 residues. CDR1 is ENHRY, CDR2 SYGVKD, per germline. Calling Graves' hyperthyroidism stable meant ophthalmopathy did not progress within 18 months. The source material, RNA transcripts, was used to amplify TCR beta CDR3 regions. Initially, a first-round RT-PCR of the TCR CDR3 employed the HTBI primer set. TCRdb reprocessed the multiplex PCR reads with MiXCR, giving one entry per CDR3 protein. The sample has about 420,000 distinct CDR3 sequences, 15% to 18% seen once. This clonotype was observed at least ten times. Its specificity is unknown.

The V call is TRBV10-3, the J call TRBJ2-1; 14 bases fit TRBD2. Sequencing input: blood. The sequence was collected from a young woman with Graves' hyperthyroidism. Here the CDR3 reads CAISITGTSGSMIEQFF. The DNA for the CDR3 is TGTGCCATCAGTATTACCGGGACTAGCGGGAGTATGATTGAGCAGTTCTTC.